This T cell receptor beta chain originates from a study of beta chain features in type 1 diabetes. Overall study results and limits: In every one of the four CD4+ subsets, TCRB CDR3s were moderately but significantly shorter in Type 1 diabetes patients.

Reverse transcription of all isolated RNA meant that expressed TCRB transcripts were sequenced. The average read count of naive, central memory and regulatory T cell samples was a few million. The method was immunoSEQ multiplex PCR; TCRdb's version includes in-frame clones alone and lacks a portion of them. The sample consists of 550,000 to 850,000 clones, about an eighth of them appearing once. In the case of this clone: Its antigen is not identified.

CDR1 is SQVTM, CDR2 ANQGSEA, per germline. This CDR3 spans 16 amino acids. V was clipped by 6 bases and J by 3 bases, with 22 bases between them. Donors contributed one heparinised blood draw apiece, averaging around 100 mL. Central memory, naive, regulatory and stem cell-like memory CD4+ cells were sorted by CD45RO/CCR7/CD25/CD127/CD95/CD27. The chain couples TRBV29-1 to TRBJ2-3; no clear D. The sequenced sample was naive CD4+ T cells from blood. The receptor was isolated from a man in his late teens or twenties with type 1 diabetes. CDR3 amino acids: CSVPRREGRTTDTQYF. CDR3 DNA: TGCAGCGTCCCAAGAAGAGAAGGCAGGACGACAGATACGCAGTATTTT.